This T cell receptor beta chain appears in the sequencing data of a study of blood T cell repertoires in COVID-19. About the study: COVID-19 samples from acute and convalescent phases originated in the United States, Italy and Spain. T cells, B-cell-depleted T cells, or PBMCs supplied cDNA or gDNA.

In the original workflow: Nucleated cell number was recorded as an estimate derived from reference gene primer amplification. The data were produced by immunoSEQ multiplex PCR, yet TCRdb's version contains in-frame clones alone and is incomplete. V, J and clone size are taken as reported in that table, and D and trimming were inferred from the DNA itself. The profile shows about 150,000 clones, more than 80% of them singletons. This CDR3 region has 16 residues. Germline CDR1 and CDR2: MDHEN and SYDVKM. V was trimmed by 5 bases and J by 1 base, leaving 16 bases between them. The clonotype originates from a woman in her 40s with acute or convalescent COVID-19. The chain is built from TRBV28 and TRBJ2-3; TRBD1 might be the D (5 bases). Specimen: peripheral blood. The CDR3 DNA reads as TGTGCCAGCAGTCCTCCCCCAGGGTCGGGCACAGATACGCAGTATTTT. Its protein product is CASSPPPGSGTDTQYF. Complete variable domain (other parts from reference TRBV28 and TRBJ2-3): DVKVTQSSRYLVKRTGEKVFLECVQDMDHENMFWYRQDPGLGLRLIYFSYDVKMKEKGDIPEGYSVSREKKERFSLILESASTNQTSMYLCASSPPPGSGTDTQYFGPGTRLTVL.